Listed here are 27 T cell receptor beta chains from one sample, sequenced in a study of high-grade serous ovarian cancer treatment subgroups. Tumor samples were taken before definitive surgery or chemotherapy. Assay used: immunoSEQ multiplex PCR; TCRdb lists only in-frame clones, some missing. The table includes some 15,000 clones, 85% to 90% detected once. Sample: tumor tissue. The receptors derive from a human donor with high-grade serous ovarian cancer.

This chain uses TRBV25-1 with TRBJ2-5; D is unclear. CDR1 is MGHDK and CDR2 is SYGVNS in the germline V gene. Between the trimmed V and J ends, which lost 6 bases and 5 bases, there was a span of 10 bases. The CDR3 is 12 amino acids. CDR3 amino acids: CASRSVGETQYF. CDR3 nucleotide sequence: TGTGCCAGCAGGTCCGTTGGGGAGACCCAGTACTTC.

The chain recombines TRBV6-5 with TRBJ1-3, with D perhaps matching TRBD1 (6 bases). Germline assignment: CDR1 MNHEY and CDR2 SVGAGI. Trimming stripped 3 bases from V and 0 bases from J, with 9 bases between. This CDR3 spans 15 amino acids. The CDR3: CASSYGRGSGNTIYF. The CDR3 nucleotides are TGTGCCAGCAGTTATGGCAGGGGCTCTGGAAACACCATATATTTT.

The chain carries TRBV29-1 and TRBJ2-3, with 7 positions matching TRBD2. Germline V gene data show CDR1 as SQVTM and CDR2 as ANQGSEA. Trimming took 4 bases from V and 3 from J; bases not matched to a gene: 10. The CDR3 runs to 15 residues. CDR3 protein: CSVGGGYGATDTQYF. The CDR3 DNA reads TGCAGCGTTGGGGGGGGATATGGGGCGACAGATACGCAGTATTTT.

CDR3: CASSDGVAGGPDTQYF. The CDR3 nucleotides are TGTGCCAGCAGTGACGGGGTAGCGGGGGGGCCAGATACGCAGTATTTT. The V call is TRBV2, the J call TRBJ2-3; 11 positions agree with TRBD2. V dropped 3 bases and J dropped 4; count of bases not matched to a gene: 6. This CDR3 comprises 16 residues. CDR1 and CDR2 (germline): SNHLY, FYNNEI.

The rearrangement links TRBV7-9 to TRBJ2-2; a weak D match, TRBD1 (5 bases). CDR1 and CDR2 from the germline V gene are SEHNR and FQNEAQ (reference sequence). The germline V and J ends were trimmed by 5 bases and 1 base, with 11 bases remaining between them. This CDR3 has 15 residues. The CDR3 DNA follows: TGTGCCAGCAGCGCCTCCGACAGGAACACCGGGGAGCTGTTTTTT. Protein product: CASSASDRNTGELFF.

V gene TRBV6-1 combines with J gene TRBJ2-1; TRBD2 matches 8 bases. The CDR3 runs 17 residues. Germline V gene lookup returns CDR1 MNHNS and CDR2 SASEGT. The V segment lost 4 bases and the J segment 3 bases; nucleotides outside the gene matches: 11. The CDR3 region is CASSAKRGSGIYNEQFF. CDR3 nucleotides: TGTGCCAGCAGTGCTAAGAGGGGTAGCGGGATCTACAATGAGCAGTTCTTC.

This clone was seen a handful of times. V is TRBV18 and J is TRBJ2-5; perhaps TRBD2 as D (5 bases). Trimming cost V 2 bases and J 5 bases, with 9 bases left between them. The CDR3 totals 13 residues. Germline values: CDR1 KGHSH, CDR2 LQKENI. CDR3 amino acids: CASSPIPGETQYF. DNA for the CDR3: TGTGCCAGCTCACCAATTCCGGGGGAGACCCAGTACTTC.

As regards this clone: Compared with germline, one end of the junction differs, possibly owing to a read error. The chain recombines TRBV30 with TRBJ2-7; TRBD2 matches at 7 bases. Germline V gene sequence: CDR1 GTSNPN, CDR2 SVGIG (reference sequence). This CDR3 comprises 11 residues. The CDR3 nucleotides are TGTGCCTGGAGTGTACTGGGAGGGAGACACTTC. Protein product: CAWSVLGGRHF.

V is TRBV14 and J is TRBJ2-3; possible D gene TRBD1, 5 bases. CDR3 length: 14 residues. Germline V gives CDR1 SGHDN, CDR2 FVKESK. Trimming pared 2 bases from V and 0 bases from J, leaving 6 bases between. For the CDR3, the DNA is TGTGCCAGCAGCCAACGACAGAGCACAGATACGCAGTATTTT. Translation: CASSQRQSTDTQYF.

The chain uses TRBV5-6 and TRBJ2-3, with D maybe TRBD2 (5 bases). Looked up from germline, CDR1 is SGHDT and CDR2 is YYEEEE. CDR3 length equals 12 residues. V lost 5 bases to trimming and J lost 2 bases, with 6 bases between them. For the CDR3, the DNA is TGTGCCAGCAGTCGGGACACAGATACGCAGTATTTT. It yields the protein CASSRDTDTQYF.

The chain couples TRBV5-4 to TRBJ1-2; 9 bases line up with TRBD1. CDR3 length equals 16 residues. Germline V gene lookup returns CDR1 SGHNT and CDR2 YYREEE (reference sequence). V shed 0 bases, J shed 2 bases, and the junction held 5 bases outside the gene matches. CDR3 nucleotide sequence: TGTGCCAGCAGCTTGGCCGGGACAGGGAACAACTATGGCTACACCTTC. It is translated as CASSLAGTGNNYGYTF.

This clone was counted a few times. The chain has TRBV9 and TRBJ1-1, with D hard to call. The V end lost 2 bases, the J end lost 0 bases, and 5 bases lay between the germline ends. The germline V gene encodes CDR1 SGDLS and CDR2 YYNGEE. CDR3 size: 13 residues. The CDR3 DNA sequence: TGTGCCAGCAGCGTTTGGCTGAACACTGAAGCTTTCTTT. It codes for CASSVWLNTEAFF.

The V gene is TRBV29-1, the J gene TRBJ2-7; the match to TRBD2 covers 12 bases. The trim removed 5 bases at V and 2 bases at J, leaving 7 bases unmatched. CDR1 and CDR2 from the germline V gene are SQVTM and ANQGSEA. This CDR3 is 15 amino acids long. CDR3 amino acids: CSVRLAGGNPYEQYF. The CDR3 DNA reads as TGCAGCGTTCGGCTAGCGGGGGGGAACCCCTACGAGCAGTACTTC.

This chain connects TRBV21-1 to TRBJ2-7; TRBD1, the D gene given by the table, was not confirmed from the DNA. TRBV21-1 is a recognized pseudogene. The CDR3 consists of 15 residues. The CDR3 sequence is CASSNAGTGWVGQYF. The CDR3 DNA is TGTGCCAGCAGCAATGCCGGGACAGGGTGGGTCGGGCAGTACTTC.

Here the CDR3 reads CASSIDRDTGELFF. Here the CDR3 DNA reads TGTGCCAGCAGTATAGACAGGGACACCGGGGAGCTGTTTTTT. The chain couples TRBV27 to TRBJ2-2, with TRBD1 identical over 7 bases. This CDR3 comprises 14 residues. J was trimmed by 3 bases and V by 5 bases; bases with no gene match: 3. Germline CDR1 MNHEY, CDR2 SMNVEV (reference sequence).

This clone was seen a handful of times. The gene calls are TRBV6-5 and TRBJ2-7; TRBD2 matches at 7 bases. V gave up 0 bases and J gave up 2 bases; unmatched junction bases: 7. Germline CDR1 MNHEY, CDR2 SVGAGI. This CDR3 has 16 residues. CDR3 coding DNA: TGTGCCAGCAGTTACTCGACTCGGGGGGTGGCCTACGAGCAGTACTTC. This encodes CASSYSTRGVAYEQYF.

The chain is built from TRBV5-1 and TRBJ1-3; tentatively, D is TRBD1 (6 bases). Germline assignment: CDR1 SGHRS and CDR2 YFSETQ. The V gene lost 5 bases and the J gene lost 4 bases, with 13 bases spanning the gap. CDR3 length equals 14 residues. For the CDR3, the DNA is TGCGCCAGCAGAAATTCAGGGGCCGGAAACACCATATATTTT. Amino acids: CASRNSGAGNTIYF.

The chain has TRBV7-2 and TRBJ1-6; D not certain. From germline, CDR1 is SGHTA and CDR2 FQGNSA. V lost 6 bases to trimming and J lost 12 bases, with 24 bases between them. CDR3 length: 16 residues. As DNA, the CDR3 is TGTGCCAGCAGTGGGGTAGGAGTTCGGTCAGGATTACCCCTCCACTTT. Protein product: CASSGVGVRSGLPLHF.

This clone came up a few times. The genes are TRBV5-5 and TRBJ2-7; 7 bases fit TRBD1. J was trimmed by 1 base and V by 1 base; bases with no gene match: 2. This CDR3 spans 14 amino acids. Germline CDR1 is SGHKS and CDR2 is YYEKEE (reference sequence). CDR3 nucleotide sequence: TGTGCCAGCAGCTTGATCAGGGGGTCCTACGAGCAGTACTTC. It translates to CASSLIRGSYEQYF.

The chain uses TRBV5-7 and TRBJ1-1, with a weak D call TRBD1 (5 bases). TRBV5-7 is an ORF, with its function uncertain. Trimming removed 4 bases at V and 4 bases at J, with 20 bases between. CDR3 length: 16 amino acids. In DNA, the CDR3 is TGTGCCAGCAGCCCCTTTGGGGCAAGGGGTGGCACTGAAGCTTTCTTT. This sequence encodes CASSPFGARGGTEAFF.

The gene calls are TRBV27 and TRBJ1-2; D uncertain. CDR3 length: 14 amino acids. V lost 7 bases to trimming and J lost 4 bases, with 16 bases between them. From germline, CDR1 is MNHEY and CDR2 SMNVEV (reference sequence). Here the CDR3 DNA reads TGTGCCAGCAAGCCGTGGGGTTTTAGCTATGGCTACACCTTC. Translation gives CASKPWGFSYGYTF.

For the CDR3, the DNA is TGTGCCAGCAGTTCGACAGGGGGCTTTGGCTACACCTTC. Protein: CASSSTGGFGYTF. This chain uses TRBV7-2 with TRBJ1-2, with 10 bases aligning to TRBD1. This CDR3 comprises 13 residues. CDR1 is SGHTA, CDR2 FQGNSA, per germline. Trimming at V came to 6 bases and at J to 7 bases, leaving 5 bases not matched to a gene.

In this sample, this clone turned up a few times. V gene TRBV19 combines with J gene TRBJ2-2, with a possible D match to TRBD1 (8 bases). Trimming took off 9 bases at V and 2 bases at J, with 19 bases between the two ends. There are 16 residues in the CDR3. Germline V gene data show CDR1 as LNHDA and CDR2 as SQIVND (reference sequence). CDR3 region: CASAGQGGRNTGELFF. Written as DNA, the CDR3 is TGTGCCAGCGCAGGACAGGGCGGGAGAAACACCGGGGAGCTGTTTTTT.

This clone is categorized as medium-sized. The chain couples TRBV7-9 to TRBJ1-1, with D perhaps TRBD1 (5 bases). V lost 0 bases to trimming and J lost 5 bases, with 10 bases between them. The CDR3 runs to 14 residues. From germline, CDR1 is SEHNR and CDR2 FQNEAQ (reference sequence). CDR3 region: CASSLAWGGTEAFF. CDR3 nucleotide sequence: TGTGCCAGCAGCTTAGCGTGGGGCGGGACTGAAGCTTTCTTT.

The V and J genes are TRBV29-1 and TRBJ2-1, with D possibly being TRBD2 (6 bases). Germline V gene lookup returns CDR1 SQVTM and CDR2 ANQGSEA. Trimming pared 7 bases from V and 13 bases from J, leaving 14 bases between. This CDR3 has 10 residues. CDR3 residues: CSADTRGQFF. CDR3 bases: TGCAGCGCCGATACGCGGGGCCAGTTCTTC.

This chain joins TRBV28 and TRBJ1-4; no clear D gene. CDR1 and CDR2 (germline): MDHEN, SYDVKM. V was clipped by 2 bases and J by 6 bases, with 13 bases between them. This CDR3 region has 15 residues. CDR3 DNA sequence: TGTGCCAGCAGTTTACCCACGGGGTATGATGAAAAACTGTTTTTT. It is translated as CASSLPTGYDEKLFF.

The chain employs TRBV13 and TRBJ1-1, with TRBD1 matching 11 bases. V dropped 3 bases and J dropped 6; count of bases not matched to a gene: 0. The germline CDR1 and CDR2 sequences are PRHDT and FYEKMQ (reference sequence). This CDR3 region has 13 residues. CDR3 in DNA: TGTGCCAGCAGCTTGGGACAGGGGGCTGAAGCTTTCTTT. Translation: CASSLGQGAEAFF.